These 9 T cell receptor beta chains came from one sample sequenced in a study of blood T cell repertoires in COVID-19. Sequencing was performed with immunoSEQ multiplex PCR; in TCRdb, only in-frame clones are kept and a portion is missing. The sample gives approximately 100,000 clones, roughly 90% of which show up once; around 6% is in the top ten. Sequencing used peripheral blood. The receptors originated from a human donor in a cohort sampled during active COVID-19.

The chain employs TRBV4-1 and TRBJ2-7, with D possibly TRBD1 on 6 matching bases. CDR3 length: 17 amino acids. The germline gives CDR1 MGHRA, CDR2 YSYEKL. Trimming took 2 bases from V and 5 from J, leaving 22 bases between them. CDR3 protein: CASSQYFLRDTRDEQYF. CDR3 DNA: TGCGCCAGCAGCCAATACTTTCTTCGGGACACACGCGACGAGCAGTACTTC.

CDR3 amino acids: CASSLDRINDYTF. DNA for the CDR3: TGTGCCAGCAGTTTAGACAGAATAAACGACTACACCTTC. The chain employs TRBV28 and TRBJ1-2, with D possibly TRBD1 on 5 matching bases. Trimming took off 2 bases at V and 10 bases at J, with 14 bases between the two ends. The CDR3 has 13 residues. The germline CDR1 and CDR2 sequences are MDHEN and SYDVKM.

This clone was observed a single time. This chain uses TRBV27 with TRBJ2-7; D may be TRBD1 (7 bases). The CDR3 loop spans 14 amino acids. Germline CDR1 reads MNHEY; CDR2 reads SMNVEV (reference sequence). Between the trimmed V and J ends, which lost 5 bases and 1 base, there was a span of 12 bases. The chain's CDR3 is CASSPPGGSYEQYF. The DNA of the CDR3 is TGTGCCAGCAGTCCCCCAGGGGGGTCCTACGAGCAGTACTTC.

V gene TRBV2 combines with J gene TRBJ1-6, with 8 bases that match TRBD1. Losses at the gene ends were 6 bases for V and 12 bases for J; bases not matched to a gene: 1. Germline V gene sequence: CDR1 SNHLY, CDR2 FYNNEI. The length of the CDR3 is 11 residues. The CDR3 DNA reads as TGTGCCAGCAGCGACAGGGGACCCCTCCACTTT. This encodes CASSDRGPLHF.

The chain links TRBV7-6 to TRBJ2-3, with unresolved D. This CDR3 contains 15 residues. Germline values: CDR1 SGHVS, CDR2 FNYEAQ. Trimming pared 1 base from V and 0 bases from J, leaving 8 bases between. Here the CDR3 reads CASSLEYGSTDTQYF. The CDR3 coding sequence is TGTGCCAGCAGCTTAGAGTACGGGAGCACAGATACGCAGTATTTT.

The gene calls are TRBV28 and TRBJ2-3; 10 bases line up with TRBD2. The germline V gene encodes CDR1 MDHEN and CDR2 SYDVKM. Trimming took 4 bases from V and 7 from J; bases not matched to a gene: 11. The CDR3 totals 16 residues. CDR3 region: CASSSPAGGPGNTQYF. The CDR3 DNA follows: TGTGCCAGCAGTTCCCCAGCGGGAGGGCCCGGGAATACGCAGTATTTT.

The chain combines TRBV5-6 with TRBJ2-1, with 7 bases lining up with TRBD2. This CDR3 is built from 16 residues. The ends lost 0 bases at V and 3 bases at J; junction bases unmatched: 6. The germline gives CDR1 SGHDT, CDR2 YYEEEE. CDR3 in amino acids: CASSLGIKRGYNEQFF. The CDR3 nucleotides read TGTGCCAGCAGCTTGGGAATAAAGCGGGGCTACAATGAGCAGTTCTTC.

The rearrangement uses TRBV28 and TRBJ2-5, with D perhaps matching TRBD1 (5 bases). This CDR3 has 15 amino acids. Germline-derived CDR1 and CDR2 are MDHEN and SYDVKM. With 5 bases removed from V and 5 bases from J, the gap between germline ends came to 18 bases. CDR3 nucleotides: TGTGCCAGCAGTAGCCTCCTCGGTGGGGCGGAGACCCAGTACTTC. This codes for CASSSLLGGAETQYF.

CDR3 sequence: CASSKGQGEITEAFF. CDR3 DNA sequence: TGTGCCAGCAGCAAAGGACAGGGAGAGATCACTGAAGCTTTCTTT. V gene TRBV7-9 combines with J gene TRBJ1-1, with 8 bases that match TRBD1. Germline CDR1 SEHNR, CDR2 FQNEAQ (reference sequence). This CDR3 contains 15 residues. With 5 bases clipped from V and 4 bases from J, the junction kept 9 bases outside the gene matches.